The clone carrying this T cell receptor (beta chain) was picked up a small number of times. Its antigen is as yet unknown. The data are from a study of CD8+ T cells in alopecia areata. Study results and caveats: Clonality in the scalp and expanded CD8+ clones ranked among the top 100 were significantly decreased by tofacitinib.

Regarding treatment: oral pan-JAK inhibitor, 5-10 mg twice daily. After isolation, RNA underwent reverse transcription to generate cDNA as the sequencing template. Produced via immunoSEQ multiplex PCR; TCRdb's table is partial and in-frame only. Here the sample spans about 76,000 clones, approximately 30% being singletons. The CDR3 spans 16 residues. CDR1 MNHEY and CDR2 SMNVEV come from the germline V gene (reference sequence). The junction had 6 bases not matched to a gene; V was cut back by 5 bases and J by 2 bases. The chain combines TRBV27 with TRBJ2-1; TRBD2 aligns across 10 bases. This specimen was CD8+ T cells sorted from blood, taken at week 4, from a patient treated with tofacitinib. The sequence came from a human donor with alopecia areata. The CDR3 protein is CASSLSAGGTYNEQFF. CDR3 bases: TGTGCCAGCAGTCTGTCAGCGGGAGGGACCTACAATGAGCAGTTCTTC.